This TCR beta chain was captured by sequencing in a study of Tregs in tolerant kidney transplant recipients. Profiling relied on immunoSEQ multiplex PCR, and the TCRdb table lists in-frame clones only, not all of them. The sample has approximately 8,100 clones, roughly 34% seen once. The CDR3 runs 15 residues. Germline values: CDR1 SGHNT, CDR2 YENEEA. Trimming removed 0 bases at V and 0 bases at J, with 8 bases between. CFSE-labeled recipient PBMCs were cultured less than 7 days with irradiated graft donor PBMCs, then FACS-sorted. Broader study findings: For some patients, primers changed over time, blocking nucleotide-level comparison. In tolerant patients, donor-specific Tregs outgrew total Tregs, suggesting antigen-driven expansion. Activated donor B cell expansion appeared to reveal the most relevant donor-specific TCRbeta repertoire. Validation in larger populations is needed because few patients were studied.

A note on this clone: The antigen is undetermined.

The chain couples TRBV11-3 to TRBJ1-1; no clear D. The sequence was obtained from a human patient who received a combined kidney and bone marrow transplant. The sequenced sample was CD8+ T cells from blood cultured with allogeneic cells, obtained before the transplant. DNA for the CDR3: TGTGCCAGCAGCTTAGATGCAGGAATGAACACTGAAGCTTTCTTT. This codes for CASSLDAGMNTEAFF.